These 3 T cell receptor beta chains were all obtained from the same sample, sequenced in a study of blood T cell repertoires in COVID-19. Profiled with immunoSEQ multiplex PCR; TCRdb holds only in-frame clones, not every one. The table has 300,000 to 350,000 clones, approximately 90% seen once; the top ten hold roughly 6.8%. The source material was peripheral blood. The receptor source for this set is a woman aged 30 to 39 with COVID-19, enrolled during active disease.

This chain uses TRBV30 with TRBJ2-5; TRBD2 matches at 12 bases. CDR3 length: 17 residues. V was clipped by 1 base and J by 5 bases; unmatched bases: 11. The germline gives CDR1 GTSNPN, CDR2 SVGIG (reference sequence). The CDR3 nucleotides are TGTGCCTGGAGTGCCCCTCGGACTAGCGGGAAGGTGGAGACCCAGTACTTC. Encoded protein: CAWSAPRTSGKVETQYF.

The chain has TRBV12-5 and TRBJ2-5; D not resolved. The CDR3 extends over 13 amino acids. Trimming left V 5 bases short and J 5 bases short, with 12 bases between. Germline V gives CDR1 LGHNT, CDR2 FRNRAP. Here the CDR3 DNA reads TGTGCTAGTGGTCTTCCTAGGTGGGAGACCCAGTACTTC. This codes for CASGLPRWETQYF.

The gene calls are TRBV28 and TRBJ2-7, with TRBD1 matching over 11 bases. CDR1 is MDHEN and CDR2 is SYDVKM in the germline V gene. V was clipped by 6 bases and J by 3 bases; unmatched bases: 7. The CDR3 has 15 residues. CDR3 protein: CASRPVGQGGYEQYF. The CDR3 DNA reads TGTGCCAGCAGACCCGTGGGACAGGGGGGCTACGAGCAGTACTTC.